A selection of T cell receptor beta chains follows, all from one sample in a study of CD8+CD57+ T cells in acquired aplastic anemia. TCRdb itself ran the reads through MiXCR, one entry per CDR3 protein. The sample holds over 150,000 distinct CDR3 sequences, roughly two thirds seen once. Sequencing used sorted CD4+, CD8+, or CD8+CD57+ T cells (not recorded which) from PBMCs. Receptors originate from a human donor with aplastic anemia. Both conserved end residues are part of each CDR3. The D gene is left open where the match is weak. Clone sizes are given selectively: once, few, many, or a class where the clone is expanded.

V gene	D gene	clone size	J gene	CDR3 protein	CDR3 DNA
TRBV3-1	.	.	TRBJ2-5	CASSSPRDMKETQYF	TGTGCCAGCAGTTCCCCCCGGGACATGAAAGAGACCCAGTACTTC
TRBV2	.	few	TRBJ2-7	CAGRGTDSYEQYF	TGTGCCGGCCGGGGGACAGACTCCTACGAGCAGTACTTC
TRBV7-9	.	.	TRBJ2-1	CASSELQGLEQFF	TGTGCCAGCAGTGAACTCCAGGGGCTTGAGCAGTTCTTC
TRBV11-2	.	.	TRBJ1-6	CASSLPGSSPLHF	TGTGCCAGCAGCTTACCGGGGAGTTCACCCCTCCACTTT
TRBV5-8	.	few	TRBJ1-2	CASSAGRDGGYTF	TGTGCCAGCAGCGCGGGCAGGGATGGTGGCTACACCTTC
TRBV7-9	TRBD1	.	TRBJ1-1	CASNDRVGSTEAFF	TGTGCCAGCAACGACAGGGTTGGGAGCACTGAAGCTTTCTTT
TRBV6-9	.	few	TRBJ1-2	CASRKPGQPYRSMVTFVGYTF	TGTGCCAGCAGAAAACCGGGACAACCATACCGATCTATGGTTACTTTTGTTGGCTACACCTTC
TRBV7-2	TRBD2	.	TRBJ2-5	CASSLAMTSGQETQYF	TGTGCCAGCAGCTTAGCTATGACTAGCGGACAAGAGACCCAGTACTTC
TRBV6-6	.	.	TRBJ2-1	CASSYSEEHGEQFF	TGTGCCAGCAGTTACTCCGAAGAGCATGGAGAGCAGTTCTTC
TRBV7-6	TRBD1	many	TRBJ2-5	CASRKDRGEETQYF	TGTGCCAGCAGAAAAGACAGGGGAGAGGAGACCCAGTACTTC
TRBV10-3	TRBD2	.	TRBJ2-3	CAISESRGGPVDTQYF	TGTGCCATCAGTGAGTCCCGGGGGGGCCCGGTAGATACGCAGTATTTT
TRBV20-1	TRBD1	.	TRBJ1-4	CSAGQGWGEKLFF	TGCAGTGCCGGACAGGGATGGGGTGAAAAACTGTTTTTT
TRBV10-1	TRBD2	once	TRBJ2-1	CASSESCLAGGREQFF	TGCGCCAGCAGTGAGAGTTGTCTAGCGGGAGGCCGTGAGCAGTTCTTC
TRBV25-1	.	.	TRBJ1-6	CAGSGQGQYNSPLHF	TGTGCCGGCAGTGGTCAGGGGCAGTATAATTCACCCCTCCACTTT
TRBV7-2	.	.	TRBJ1-1	CASNLRGGSEAFF	TGTGCCAGCAACCTCCGGGGGGGCTCGGAAGCTTTCTTT
TRBV24-1	.	.	TRBJ2-1	CATSDFGAEQFF	TGTGCCACCAGTGATTTCGGGGCAGAGCAGTTCTTC
TRBV15	.	.	TRBJ2-5	CATSRDRGAGETQYF	TGTGCCACCAGCAGAGACAGGGGCGCGGGGGAGACCCAGTACTTC
TRBV20-1	.	few	TRBJ2-7	CSAATIRDGGYEQYF	TGCAGTGCTGCAACTATCCGGGACGGCGGCTACGAGCAGTACTTC
TRBV7-9	.	.	TRBJ2-3	CASSKSQGIGTDTQYF	TGTGCCAGCAGCAAGAGCCAGGGGATCGGGACAGATACGCAGTATTTT
TRBV5-1	.	many	TRBJ1-1	CASSLRAWPVEAFF	TGCGCCAGCAGCTTGAGGGCGTGGCCCGTGGAAGCTTTCTTT
TRBV7-8	TRBD2	.	TRBJ2-7	CASSSRAGAHYNEQYF	TGTGCCAGCAGCTCGAGAGCGGGGGCTCACTACAATGAGCAGTACTTC
TRBV5-1	.	many	TRBJ2-7	CASSLVHVDSYEQYF	TGCGCCAGCAGCTTGGTACATGTAGACTCCTACGAGCAGTACTTC